This is a list of T cell receptor beta chains from one sample in a study of T cells in Graves' hyperthyroidism and ophthalmopathy. TCRdb re-derived calls from the multiplex PCR reads in MiXCR, one entry per CDR3 protein. The table records more than 500,000 distinct CDR3 sequences, around 50% of them present only once. Sequences were obtained from peripheral blood or thyroid tissue (not recorded which). These receptors came from an adult woman with Graves' disease, either hyperthyroidism or ophthalmopathy (not recorded which). CDR3s include the opening cysteine and the closing phenylalanine or tryptophan. The D gene is left open where the match is weak. A row's size may be missing; if present it is once, few, many or a size class.

j_gene,abundance,d_gene,v_gene,CDR3nt,CDR3aa
TRBJ1-4,many,-,TRBV7-9,TGTGCCAGCAGTTTGGGGCAACCGGGTAATGAAAAACTGTTTTTT,CASSLGQPGNEKLFF
TRBJ1-6,many,-,TRBV12-3/TRBV12-4,TGTGCCAGCAGTCTACAGGGTAGAAATAATTCACCCCTCCACTTT,CASSLQGRNNSPLHF
TRBJ2-7,many,TRBD1,TRBV7-8,TGTGCCAGCAGCCCAGACGGACAGGGGGCCTACGAGCAGTACTTC,CASSPDGQGAYEQYF
TRBJ2-5,many,-,TRBV9,TGTGCCAGCAGCGTAGTAGGCGGGGAGACCCAGTACTTC,CASSVVGGETQYF
TRBJ2-2,many,-,TRBV2,TGTGCCAGCAGTATGGGACCTACGATGCCCGGGGAGCTGTTTTTT,CASSMGPTMPGELFF
TRBJ1-1,-,-,TRBV24-1,TGTGCCACCGGGACGTGGTCGCAGATCGGTGAAGCTTTCTTT,CATGTWSQIGEAFF
TRBJ2-5,-,TRBD1,TRBV10-3,TGTGCCATCAGGGGAGGACAGGGTATCGGAGAGACCCAGTACTTC,CAIRGGQGIGETQYF
TRBJ2-7,many,-,TRBV25-1,TGTGCCAGCAGTGATCCGCGGGACACCCTCTACGAGCAGTACTTC,CASSDPRDTLYEQYF
TRBJ2-5,many,-,TRBV7-8,TGTGCCAGCAGCCAGCCCGGCGCGGCACAAGAGACCCAGTACTTC,CASSQPGAAQETQYF
TRBJ1-1,-,-,TRBV11-1,TGTGCCAGCAGCTTTGGTGAAGCTTTCTTT,CASSFGEAFF
TRBJ1-1,many,TRBD1,TRBV7-6,TGTGCCAGCAGCACTACTGACAGGGGCGGCACTGAAGCTTTCTTT,CASSTTDRGGTEAFF
TRBJ1-5,-,TRBD1,TRBV12-3/TRBV12-4,TGTGCCAGCAGCCCAACAGGGGGCGAACAGCCCCAGCATTTT,CASSPTGGEQPQHF
TRBJ2-7,-,TRBD2,TRBV15,TGTGCCACCAGCGGCGGGAGTCCGAACTACGAGCAGTACTTC,CATSGGSPNYEQYF
TRBJ1-5,many,-,TRBV7-9,TGTGCCAGCAGCTTAGCCCCGGCGGCAGGCGGGAGCAATCAGCCCCAGCATTTT,CASSLAPAAGGSNQPQHF
TRBJ1-1,-,-,TRBV7-9,TGTGCCAGCAGCATGGACGGGCGGACTGAAGCTTTCTTT,CASSMDGRTEAFF
TRBJ1-1,few,-,TRBV2,TGTGCCAGCAGTGTAGGTTGGCAGTCGACTGAAGCTTTCTTT,CASSVGWQSTEAFF
TRBJ2-7,-,-,TRBV7-9,TGTGCCAGCATGCCCGAAGACAGGAACTACGAGCAGTACTTC,CASMPEDRNYEQYF
TRBJ2-3,few,-,TRBV24-1,TGTGCCACCAGTGATTTGGGAGAGGGAGATACGCAGTATTTT,CATSDLGEGDTQYF
TRBJ2-6,many,-,TRBV5-8,TGTGCCAGCAGCTTGTATGCGGTCGCTGGGGCCAACGTCCTGACTTTC,CASSLYAVAGANVLTF
TRBJ1-2,many,TRBD1,TRBV24-1,TGTGCCACCAGTGATCCGGGACAGGACTATGGCTACACCTTC,CATSDPGQDYGYTF
TRBJ2-7,-,-,TRBV6-1,TGTGCCAGCAGTGCACAGAATGCCTACGAGCAGTACTTC,CASSAQNAYEQYF
TRBJ1-2,-,-,TRBV9,TGTGCCAGCAGCGGGGACACCGAGGGTTATGGCTACACCTTC,CASSGDTEGYGYTF
TRBJ1-1,few,-,TRBV29-1,TGCAGCGTGAGCCAAGTAGTAGACACTGAAGCTTTCTTT,CSVSQVVDTEAFF
TRBJ2-7,-,TRBD1,TRBV2,TGTGCCAGCAGTGATACAGGGGCATACGAGCAGTACTTC,CASSDTGAYEQYF
TRBJ1-5,-,-,TRBV15,TGTGCCACCAGCAGAGCCGATCAGCCCCAGCATTTT,CATSRADQPQHF
TRBJ2-5,-,-,TRBV20-1,TGCAGTGCTAGAGAAATAGCGGACCAAGAGACCCAGTACTTC,CSAREIADQETQYF
TRBJ2-6,few,-,TRBV15,TGTGCCACCAGCAGAGCCGTCTCTGGGGCCAACGTCCTGACTTTC,CATSRAVSGANVLTF
TRBJ2-7,few,-,TRBV2,TGTGCCAGCAGTATCCGGGGCTACGAGCAGTACTTC,CASSIRGYEQYF